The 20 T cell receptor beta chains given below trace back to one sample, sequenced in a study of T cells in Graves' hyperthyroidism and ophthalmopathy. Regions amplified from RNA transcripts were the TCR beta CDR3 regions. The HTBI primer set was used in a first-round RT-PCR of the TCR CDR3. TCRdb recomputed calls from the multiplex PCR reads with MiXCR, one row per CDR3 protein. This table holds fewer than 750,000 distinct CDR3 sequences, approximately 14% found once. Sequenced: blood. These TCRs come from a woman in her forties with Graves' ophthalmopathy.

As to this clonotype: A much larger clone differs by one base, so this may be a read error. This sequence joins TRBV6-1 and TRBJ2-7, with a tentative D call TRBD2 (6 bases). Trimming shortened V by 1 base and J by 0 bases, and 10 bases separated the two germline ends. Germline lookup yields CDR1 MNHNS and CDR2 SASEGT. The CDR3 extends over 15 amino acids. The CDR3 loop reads CASSEDRESSYEQYF. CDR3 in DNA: TGTGCCAGCAGTGAAGATCGGGAGAGCTCCTACGAGCAGTACTTC.

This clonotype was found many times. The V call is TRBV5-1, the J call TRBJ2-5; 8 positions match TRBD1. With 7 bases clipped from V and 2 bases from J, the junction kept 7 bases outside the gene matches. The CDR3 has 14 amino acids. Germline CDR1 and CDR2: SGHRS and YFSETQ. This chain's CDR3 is CASRGTGVQETQYF. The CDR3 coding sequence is TGCGCCAGCCGAGGGACAGGAGTTCAAGAGACCCAGTACTTC.

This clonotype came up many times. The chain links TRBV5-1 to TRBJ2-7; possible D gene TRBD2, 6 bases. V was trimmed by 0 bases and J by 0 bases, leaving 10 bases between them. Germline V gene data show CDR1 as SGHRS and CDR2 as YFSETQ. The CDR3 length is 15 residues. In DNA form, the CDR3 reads TGCGCCAGCAGCTTGGACCAGCGGGCCTCCTACGAGCAGTACTTC. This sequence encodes CASSLDQRASYEQYF.

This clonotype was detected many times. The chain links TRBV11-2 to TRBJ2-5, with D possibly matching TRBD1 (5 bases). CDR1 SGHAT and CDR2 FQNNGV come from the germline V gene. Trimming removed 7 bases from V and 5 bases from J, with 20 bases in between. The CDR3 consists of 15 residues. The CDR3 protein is CASTLTVVGLETQYF. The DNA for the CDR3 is TGTGCCAGCACCTTGACAGTAGTCGGTTTGGAGACCCAGTACTTC.

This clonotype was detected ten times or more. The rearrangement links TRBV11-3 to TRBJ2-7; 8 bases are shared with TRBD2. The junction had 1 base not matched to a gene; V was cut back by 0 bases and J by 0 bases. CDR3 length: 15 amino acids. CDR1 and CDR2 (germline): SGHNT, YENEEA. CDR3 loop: CASSLESGSSYEQYF. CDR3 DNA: TGTGCCAGCAGCTTAGAAAGCGGGAGCTCCTACGAGCAGTACTTC.

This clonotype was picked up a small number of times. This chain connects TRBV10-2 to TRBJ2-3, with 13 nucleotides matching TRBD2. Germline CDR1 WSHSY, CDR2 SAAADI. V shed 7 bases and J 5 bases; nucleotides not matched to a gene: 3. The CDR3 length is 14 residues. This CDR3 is CASKRLAGGDTQYF. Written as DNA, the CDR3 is TGCGCCAGCAAGCGACTAGCGGGGGGAGATACGCAGTATTTT.

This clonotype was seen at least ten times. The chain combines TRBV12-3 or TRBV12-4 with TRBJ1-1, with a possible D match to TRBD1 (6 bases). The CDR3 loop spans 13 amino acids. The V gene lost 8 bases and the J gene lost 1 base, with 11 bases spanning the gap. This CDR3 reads CASGGPGNTEAFF. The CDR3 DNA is TGTGCCAGCGGGGGGCCCGGGAACACTGAAGCTTTCTTT.

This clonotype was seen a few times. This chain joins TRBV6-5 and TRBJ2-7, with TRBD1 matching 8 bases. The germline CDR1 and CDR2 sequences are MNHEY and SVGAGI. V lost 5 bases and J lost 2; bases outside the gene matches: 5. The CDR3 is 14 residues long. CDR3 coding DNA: TGTGCCAGCAGTCACCGGGACAGGACCTACGAGCAGTACTTC. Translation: CASSHRDRTYEQYF.

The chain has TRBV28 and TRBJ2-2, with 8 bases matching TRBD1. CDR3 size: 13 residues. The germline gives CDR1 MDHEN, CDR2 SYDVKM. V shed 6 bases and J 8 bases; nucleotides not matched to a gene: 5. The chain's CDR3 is CASRGQARGELFF. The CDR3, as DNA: TGTGCCAGCAGGGGACAGGCAAGGGGGGAGCTGTTTTTT.

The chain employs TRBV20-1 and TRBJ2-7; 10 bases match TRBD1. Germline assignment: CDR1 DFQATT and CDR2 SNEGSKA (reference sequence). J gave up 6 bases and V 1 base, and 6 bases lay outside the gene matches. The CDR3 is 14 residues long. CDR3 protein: CSARGDRGGLEQYF. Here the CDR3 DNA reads TGCAGTGCTAGAGGGGACAGGGGAGGACTCGAGCAGTACTTC.

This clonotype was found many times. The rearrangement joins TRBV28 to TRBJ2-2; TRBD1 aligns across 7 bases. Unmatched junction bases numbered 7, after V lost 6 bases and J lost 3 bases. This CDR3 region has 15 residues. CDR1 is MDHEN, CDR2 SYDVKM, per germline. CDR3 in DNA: TGTGCCAGCAGGAAGGGGGCGGCTGACACCGGGGAGCTGTTTTTT. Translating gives CASRKGAADTGELFF.

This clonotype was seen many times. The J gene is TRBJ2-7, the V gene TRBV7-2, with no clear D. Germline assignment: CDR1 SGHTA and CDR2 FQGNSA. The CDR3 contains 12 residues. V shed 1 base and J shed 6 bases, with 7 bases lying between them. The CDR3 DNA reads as TGTGCCAGCAGCTTAGAACGGTCCGAGCAGTACTTC. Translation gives CASSLERSEQYF.

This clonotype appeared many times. In DNA, the CDR3 is TGTGCCAGCAGCTTAGGGGTCCCAACTAGCGGGAACTCCTACGAGCAGTACTTC. Translating it yields CASSLGVPTSGNSYEQYF. The chain links TRBV7-6 to TRBJ2-7; TRBD2 matches 10 bases. J gave up 0 bases and V 1 base, and 9 bases lay outside the gene matches. Germline CDR1 SGHVS, CDR2 FNYEAQ. This CDR3 is built from 18 residues.

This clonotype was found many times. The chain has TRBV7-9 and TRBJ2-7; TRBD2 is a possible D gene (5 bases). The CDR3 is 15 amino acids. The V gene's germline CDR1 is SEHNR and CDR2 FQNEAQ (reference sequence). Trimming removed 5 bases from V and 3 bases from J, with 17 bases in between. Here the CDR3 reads CASSPGLAFLYEQYF. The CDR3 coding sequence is TGTGCCAGCAGCCCCGGGCTAGCTTTCCTCTACGAGCAGTACTTC.

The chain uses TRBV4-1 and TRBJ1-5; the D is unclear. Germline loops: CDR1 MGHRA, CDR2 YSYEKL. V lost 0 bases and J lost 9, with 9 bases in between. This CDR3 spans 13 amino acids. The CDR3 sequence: CASSQDLIRPQHF. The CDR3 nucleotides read TGCGCCAGCAGCCAAGATTTGATACGGCCCCAGCATTTT.

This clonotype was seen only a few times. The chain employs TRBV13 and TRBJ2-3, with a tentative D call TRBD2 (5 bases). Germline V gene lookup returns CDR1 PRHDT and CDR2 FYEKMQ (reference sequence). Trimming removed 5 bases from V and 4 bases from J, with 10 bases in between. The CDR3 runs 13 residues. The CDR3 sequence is CASSPWGADTQYF. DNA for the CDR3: TGTGCCAGCAGCCCCTGGGGAGCAGATACGCAGTATTTT.

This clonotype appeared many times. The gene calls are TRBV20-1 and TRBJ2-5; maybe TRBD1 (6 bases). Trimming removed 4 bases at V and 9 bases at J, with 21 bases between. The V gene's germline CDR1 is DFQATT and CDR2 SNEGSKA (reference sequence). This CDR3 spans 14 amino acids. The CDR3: CSATLTGLQGAQYF. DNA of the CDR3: TGCAGTGCTACTCTGACAGGCCTCCAAGGGGCCCAGTACTTC.

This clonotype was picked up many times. The CDR3 coding sequence is TGCAGTGCTAGCCCAGCGGGAGGACAACACTCCTACGAGCAGTACTTC. This sequence encodes CSASPAGGQHSYEQYF. The rearrangement joins TRBV20-1 to TRBJ2-7, with TRBD2 identical over 9 bases. CDR3 length: 16 residues. Germline lookup yields CDR1 DFQATT and CDR2 SNEGSKA (reference sequence). V lost 3 bases to trimming and J lost 0 bases; unmatched junction nucleotides: 9.

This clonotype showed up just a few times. The CDR3 DNA reads TGTGCCAGCAGGCCCACGGCAGGGACGTTTGGCTATGGCTACACCTTC. It translates to CASRPTAGTFGYGYTF. The chain is built from TRBV6-2 or TRBV6-3 and TRBJ1-2; D may be TRBD1 (5 bases). V lost 6 bases and J 4 bases, leaving 21 bases between the germline ends. This CDR3 contains 16 residues. Germline V lookup: CDR1 MNHEY, CDR2 SVGEGT.

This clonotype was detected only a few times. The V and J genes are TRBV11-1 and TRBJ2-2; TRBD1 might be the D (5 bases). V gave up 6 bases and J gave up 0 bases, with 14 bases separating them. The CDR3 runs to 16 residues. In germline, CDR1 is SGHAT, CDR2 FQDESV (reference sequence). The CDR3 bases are TGTGCCAGCAGTCCCACTGAGACAGCGAACACCGGGGAGCTGTTTTTT. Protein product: CASSPTETANTGELFF.